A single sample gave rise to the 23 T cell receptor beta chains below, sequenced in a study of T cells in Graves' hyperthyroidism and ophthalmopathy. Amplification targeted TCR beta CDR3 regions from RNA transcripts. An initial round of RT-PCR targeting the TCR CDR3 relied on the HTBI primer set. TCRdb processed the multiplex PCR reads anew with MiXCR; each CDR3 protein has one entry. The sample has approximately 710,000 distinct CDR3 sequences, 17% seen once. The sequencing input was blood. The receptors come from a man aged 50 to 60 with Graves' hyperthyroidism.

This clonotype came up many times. The CDR3 DNA is TGTGCCAGCAGTTGGACAGGACATAGCAATCAGCCCCAGCATTTT. Translation: CASSWTGHSNQPQHF. This chain uses TRBV28 with TRBJ1-5, with 7 bases identical to TRBD1. This CDR3 has 15 residues. After removal of 4 bases from V and 0 bases from J, the junction contained 3 bases not matched to a gene. Germline CDR1 MDHEN, CDR2 SYDVKM.

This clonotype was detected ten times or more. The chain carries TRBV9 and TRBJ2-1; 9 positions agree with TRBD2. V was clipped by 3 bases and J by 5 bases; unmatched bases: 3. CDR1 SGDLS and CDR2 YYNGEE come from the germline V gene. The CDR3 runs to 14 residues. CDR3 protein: CASSAGTSHNEQFF. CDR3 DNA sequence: TGTGCCAGCAGCGCCGGGACTAGCCACAATGAGCAGTTCTTC.

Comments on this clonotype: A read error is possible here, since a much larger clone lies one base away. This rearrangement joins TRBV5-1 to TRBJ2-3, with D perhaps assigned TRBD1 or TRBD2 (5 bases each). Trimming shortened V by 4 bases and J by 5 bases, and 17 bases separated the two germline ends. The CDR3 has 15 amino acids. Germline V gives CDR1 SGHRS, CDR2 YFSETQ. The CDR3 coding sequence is TGCGCCAGCAGCCCCAGAGCTAGCCAGGGAGATACGCAGTATTTT. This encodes CASSPRASQGDTQYF.

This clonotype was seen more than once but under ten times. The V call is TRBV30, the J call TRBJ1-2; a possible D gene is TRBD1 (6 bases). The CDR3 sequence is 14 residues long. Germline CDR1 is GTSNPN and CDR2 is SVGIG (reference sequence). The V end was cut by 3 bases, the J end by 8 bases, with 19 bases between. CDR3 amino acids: CAWSSRGQGRGYTF. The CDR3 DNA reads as TGTGCCTGGAGCTCCCGAGGGCAGGGGAGAGGCTACACCTTC.

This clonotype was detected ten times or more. The CDR3 loop reads CASSPGENQPQHF. The CDR3 nucleotides are TGTGCCAGCTCACCGGGTGAAAATCAGCCCCAGCATTTT. This rearrangement joins TRBV18 to TRBJ1-5; D uncertain. Trimming took off 3 bases at V and 4 bases at J, with 7 bases between the two ends. CDR3 length: 13 residues. Per the germline V gene, CDR1 is KGHSH and CDR2 is LQKENI.

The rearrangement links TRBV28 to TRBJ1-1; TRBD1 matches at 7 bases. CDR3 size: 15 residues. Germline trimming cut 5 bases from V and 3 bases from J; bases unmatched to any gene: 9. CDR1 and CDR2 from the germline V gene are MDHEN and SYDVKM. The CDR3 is CASSPRQGWDTEAFF. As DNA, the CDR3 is TGTGCCAGCAGTCCCCGACAGGGCTGGGACACTGAAGCTTTCTTT.

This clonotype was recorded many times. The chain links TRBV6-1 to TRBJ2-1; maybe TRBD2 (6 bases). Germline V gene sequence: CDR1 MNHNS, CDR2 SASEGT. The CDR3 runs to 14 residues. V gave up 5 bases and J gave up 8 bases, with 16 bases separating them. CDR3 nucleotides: TGTGCCAGCAGTTCTCAGGGCGGAGGGGATGAGCAGTTCTTC. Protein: CASSSQGGGDEQFF.

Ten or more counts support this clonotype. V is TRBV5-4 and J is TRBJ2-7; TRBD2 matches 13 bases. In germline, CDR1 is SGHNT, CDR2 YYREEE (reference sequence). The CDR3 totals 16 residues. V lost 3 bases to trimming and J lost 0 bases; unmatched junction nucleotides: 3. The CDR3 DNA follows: TGTGCCAGCAGCTCGGGACTAGCGGGGAGCTCCTACGAGCAGTACTTC. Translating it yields CASSSGLAGSSYEQYF.

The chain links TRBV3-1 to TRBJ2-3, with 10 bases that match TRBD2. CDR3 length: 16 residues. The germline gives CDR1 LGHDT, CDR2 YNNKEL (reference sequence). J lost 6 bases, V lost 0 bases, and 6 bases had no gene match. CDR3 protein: CASSQDLAGGRDTQYF. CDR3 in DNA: TGTGCCAGCAGCCAAGATTTAGCGGGAGGACGGGATACGCAGTATTTT.

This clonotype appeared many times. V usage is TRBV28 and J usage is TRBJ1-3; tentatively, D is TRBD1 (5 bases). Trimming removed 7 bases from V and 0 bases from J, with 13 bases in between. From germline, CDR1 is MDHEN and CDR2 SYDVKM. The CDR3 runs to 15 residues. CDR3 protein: CASTRDLYSGNTIYF. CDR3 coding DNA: TGTGCCAGCACCAGGGACTTATACTCTGGAAACACCATATATTTT.

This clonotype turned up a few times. Written as DNA, the CDR3 is TGCAGTGCTCACCGCACAGATACGCAGTATTTT. It translates to CSAHRTDTQYF. This chain connects TRBV20-1 to TRBJ2-3, with no clear D. The length of the CDR3 is 11 residues. Trimming pared 5 bases from V and 1 base from J, leaving 4 bases between. CDR1 DFQATT and CDR2 SNEGSKA come from the germline V gene (reference sequence).

The CDR3 DNA is TGTGCCAGTCGTCGTGACGGTGAGGCTTTCTTT. This codes for CASRRDGEAFF. The rearrangement joins TRBV7-2 to TRBJ1-1; D is undetermined. The CDR3 loop spans 11 amino acids. Germline CDR1 SGHTA, CDR2 FQGNSA. V dropped 9 bases and J dropped 11 bases, with 16 bases sitting between them. The full variable domain, rest sourced from reference TRBV7-2 and TRBJ1-1, is GAGVSQSPSNKVTEKGKDVELRCDPISGHTALYWYRQSLGQGLEFLIYFQGNSAPDKSGLPSDRFSAERTGGSVSTLTIQRTQQEDSAVYLCASRRDGEAFFGQGTRLTVV.

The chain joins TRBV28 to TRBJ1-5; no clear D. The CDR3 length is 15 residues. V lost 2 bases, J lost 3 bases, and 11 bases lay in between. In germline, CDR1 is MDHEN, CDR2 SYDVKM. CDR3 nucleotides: TGTGCCAGCAGTTTAGGTAGGGTAGTCAATCAGCCCCAGCATTTT. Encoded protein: CASSLGRVVNQPQHF.

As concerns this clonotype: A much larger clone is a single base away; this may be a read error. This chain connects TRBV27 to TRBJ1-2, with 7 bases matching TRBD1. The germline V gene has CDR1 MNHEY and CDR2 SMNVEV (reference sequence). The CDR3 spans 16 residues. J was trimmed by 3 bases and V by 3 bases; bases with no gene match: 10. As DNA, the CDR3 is TGTGCCAGCAGTTTCTCCCAAGGGGACAGACACTATGGCTACACCTTC. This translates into CASSFSQGDRHYGYTF.

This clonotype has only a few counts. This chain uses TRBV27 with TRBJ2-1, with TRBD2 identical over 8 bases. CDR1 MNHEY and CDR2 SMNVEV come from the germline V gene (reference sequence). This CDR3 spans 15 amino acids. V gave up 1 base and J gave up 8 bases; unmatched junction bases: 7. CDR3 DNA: TGTGCCAGCAGTTTATTCCCGACTAGCGCCGATGAGCAGTTCTTC. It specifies CASSLFPTSADEQFF.

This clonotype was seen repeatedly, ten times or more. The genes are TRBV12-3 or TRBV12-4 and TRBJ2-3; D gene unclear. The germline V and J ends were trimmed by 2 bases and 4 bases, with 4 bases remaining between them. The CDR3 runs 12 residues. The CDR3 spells CASSLYADTQYF. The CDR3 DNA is TGTGCCAGCAGTTTATACGCAGATACGCAGTATTTT.

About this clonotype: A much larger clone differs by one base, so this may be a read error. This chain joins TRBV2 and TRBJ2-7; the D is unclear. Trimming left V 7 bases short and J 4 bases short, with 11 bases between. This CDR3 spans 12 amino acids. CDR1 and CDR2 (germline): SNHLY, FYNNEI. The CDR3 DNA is TGTGCCAGCAAGCCGGCGGAGTACGAGCAGTACTTC. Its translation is CASKPAEYEQYF.

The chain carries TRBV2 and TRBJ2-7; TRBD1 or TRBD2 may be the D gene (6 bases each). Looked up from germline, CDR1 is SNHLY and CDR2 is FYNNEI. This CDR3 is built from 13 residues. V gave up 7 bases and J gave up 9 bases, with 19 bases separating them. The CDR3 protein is CASKRGTGLGQYF. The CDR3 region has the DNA TGTGCCAGCAAGAGGGGGACTGGCCTAGGGCAGTACTTC. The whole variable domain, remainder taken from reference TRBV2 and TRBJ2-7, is EPEVTQTPSHQVTQMGQEVILRCVPISNHLYFYWYRQILGQKVEFLVSFYNNEISEKSEIFDDQFSVERPDGSNFTLKIRSTKLEDSAMYFCASKRGTGLGQYFGPGTRLTVT.

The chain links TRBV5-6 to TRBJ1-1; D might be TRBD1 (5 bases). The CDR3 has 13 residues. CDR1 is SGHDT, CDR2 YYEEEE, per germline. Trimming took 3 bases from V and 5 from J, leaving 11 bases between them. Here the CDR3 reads CASSWRGGTEAFF. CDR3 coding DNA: TGTGCCAGCAGCTGGAGGGGTGGGACTGAAGCTTTCTTT.

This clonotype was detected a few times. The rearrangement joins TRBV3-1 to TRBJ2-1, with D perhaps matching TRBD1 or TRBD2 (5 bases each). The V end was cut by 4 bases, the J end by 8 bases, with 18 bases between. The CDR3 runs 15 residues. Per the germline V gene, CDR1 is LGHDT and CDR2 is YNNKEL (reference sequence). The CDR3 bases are TGTGCCAGCAGCCGTTCAACAGGTCCGGGATATGAGCAGTTCTTC. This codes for CASSRSTGPGYEQFF.

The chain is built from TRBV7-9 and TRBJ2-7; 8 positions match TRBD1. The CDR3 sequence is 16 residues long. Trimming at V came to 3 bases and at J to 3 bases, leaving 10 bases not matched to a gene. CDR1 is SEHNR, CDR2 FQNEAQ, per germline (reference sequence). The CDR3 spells CASSLPPTGTGYEQYF. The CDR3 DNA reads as TGTGCCAGCAGCTTGCCGCCTACAGGGACAGGCTACGAGCAGTACTTC.

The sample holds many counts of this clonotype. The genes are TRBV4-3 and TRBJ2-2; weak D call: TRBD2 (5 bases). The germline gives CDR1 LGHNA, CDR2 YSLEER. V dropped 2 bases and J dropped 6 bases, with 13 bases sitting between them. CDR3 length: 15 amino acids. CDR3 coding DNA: TGCGCCAGCAGCCAACACCGGGGTGGCCCCGGGGAGCTGTTTTTT. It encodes CASSQHRGGPGELFF.

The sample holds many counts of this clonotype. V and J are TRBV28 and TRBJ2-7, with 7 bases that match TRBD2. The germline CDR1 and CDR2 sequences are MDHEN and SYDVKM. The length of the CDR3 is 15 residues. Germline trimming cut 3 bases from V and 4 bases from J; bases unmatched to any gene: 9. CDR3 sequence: CASSFGASGGYEQYF. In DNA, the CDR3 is TGTGCCAGCAGTTTTGGGGCTAGCGGAGGTTACGAGCAGTACTTC.